This TCR beta chain was sequenced in a study of cytomegalovirus exposure and HLA in healthy donors. Study-wide findings and caveats: Cytomegalovirus-associated status was assigned to some 160 TCR beta chains.

Amplification used 60 Vbeta primers and 13 Jbeta primers. The assay was immunoSEQ multiplex PCR, and TCRdb's table has in-frame clones only and misses some. The table records roughly 100,000 clones, 9.5% to 15% of them present only once. A few counts support this clone. Its specificity is unknown. Germline V gene lookup returns CDR1 GTSNPN and CDR2 SVGIG (reference sequence). Losses at the gene ends were 0 bases for V and 5 bases for J; bases not matched to a gene: 16. The CDR3 is 18 amino acids. Specimen: PBMCs. The V gene is TRBV30, the J gene TRBJ2-5; 9 positions match TRBD1. The clonotype comes from a man aged 35-49 years in good health and CMV-seropositive. CDR3 nucleotide sequence: TGTGCCTGGAGTGTACTGACCCCCTTGGGACAGGGCGGCGAGACCCAGTACTTC. Its protein product is CAWSVLTPLGQGGETQYF.